These 21 T cell receptor beta chains were sequenced from one sample in a study of blood T cell repertoires in COVID-19. Profiling relied on immunoSEQ multiplex PCR, and the TCRdb table lists in-frame clones only, not all of them. The sample yields more than 350,000 clones, 87% seen once. The material sequenced was peripheral blood. Receptors originate from a woman in her 30s with COVID-19, enrolled during active disease.

This clone has only one observation. The chain carries TRBV15 and TRBJ2-2; 11 nucleotides agree with TRBD2. J gave up 8 bases and V 0 bases, and 5 bases lay outside the gene matches. The CDR3 contains 16 residues. The germline gives CDR1 LNHNV, CDR2 YYDKDF (reference sequence). Written as DNA, the CDR3 is TGTGCCACCAGCAGAGATGTAGCGGGAGGGCCTGGGGAGCTGTTTTTT. Its protein product is CATSRDVAGGPGELFF.

This clone was counted a single time. In the same sample, other DNA sequences code for this CDR3. J is TRBJ1-3 and V is TRBV5-1; 7 positions match TRBD1. Losses at the gene ends were 0 bases for V and 4 bases for J; bases not matched to a gene: 1. This CDR3 contains 14 residues. Looked up from germline, CDR1 is SGHRS and CDR2 is YFSETQ. CDR3 residues: CASSLGQGGNTIYF. The CDR3 DNA sequence: TGCGCCAGCAGCTTGGGACAGGGAGGAAACACCATATATTTT. Together with reference TRBV5-1 and TRBJ1-3, the CDR3 gives the full variable domain: KAGVTQTPRYLIKTRGQQVTLSCSPISGHRSVSWYQQTPGQGLQFLFEYFSETQRNKGNFPGRFSGRQFSNSRSEMNVSTLELGDSALYLCASSLGQGGNTIYFGEGSWLTVV.

The J gene is TRBJ1-5, the V gene TRBV30; 7 positions agree with TRBD1. This CDR3 region has 14 residues. The junction had 5 bases not matched to a gene; V was cut back by 0 bases and J by 6 bases. Germline V lookup: CDR1 GTSNPN, CDR2 SVGIG (reference sequence). CDR3 protein: CAWSVATGTQPQHF. In DNA, the CDR3 is TGTGCCTGGAGTGTTGCGACAGGGACTCAGCCCCAGCATTTT.

The chain links TRBV29-1 to TRBJ2-1, with 9 bases matching TRBD1. There are 12 residues in the CDR3. V was clipped by 7 bases and J by 14 bases; unmatched bases: 12. Germline assignment: CDR1 SQVTM and CDR2 ANQGSEA. DNA of the CDR3: TGCAGCGGTAACCGGGACAGGGAACGGGAGTTCTTC. Its translation is CSGNRDREREFF.

This chain joins TRBV4-1 and TRBJ2-1; TRBD1 agrees at 8 bases. The CDR3 extends over 16 amino acids. V shed 0 bases, J shed 6 bases, and the junction held 7 bases outside the gene matches. Germline V gives CDR1 MGHRA, CDR2 YSYEKL. Here the CDR3 reads CASSQEVGQGGNEQFF. In DNA, the CDR3 is TGCGCCAGCAGCCAAGAGGTTGGACAGGGAGGCAATGAGCAGTTCTTC.

CDR3 region: CATSLRQGQETQYF. The CDR3 DNA follows: TGTGCCACCAGCCTGCGACAGGGACAAGAGACCCAGTACTTC. The rearrangement uses TRBV15 and TRBJ2-5, with TRBD1 matching 7 bases. The CDR3 spans 14 residues. With V trimmed by 5 bases and J by 2 bases, 5 bases remained unmatched. The germline CDR1 and CDR2 sequences are LNHNV and YYDKDF (reference sequence).

The V and J genes are TRBV9 and TRBJ1-1; tentative D call: TRBD1 (5 bases). This CDR3 comprises 15 residues. Germline CDR1 SGDLS, CDR2 YYNGEE. The V end was cut by 4 bases, the J end by 6 bases, with 19 bases between. The CDR3 region has the DNA TGTGCCAGCAGCCTTGCCCCCGGGGGTGGTGCTGAAGCTTTCTTT. Amino acids: CASSLAPGGGAEAFF.

The gene calls are TRBV29-1 and TRBJ1-1, with 9 positions matching TRBD1. Germline V lookup: CDR1 SQVTM, CDR2 ANQGSEA. The CDR3 consists of 11 residues. V lost 7 bases to trimming and J lost 8 bases; unmatched junction nucleotides: 5. Here the CDR3 reads CSATGGPEAFF. DNA for the CDR3: TGCAGCGCAACAGGGGGCCCGGAAGCTTTCTTT.

This clone was detected only a few times. CDR3 loop: CASSLGEAGYGYTF. CDR3 coding DNA: TGTGCCAGCAGTTTAGGGGAAGCGGGCTATGGCTACACCTTC. V is TRBV6-6 and J is TRBJ1-2; TRBD1 might be the D (5 bases). Germline values: CDR1 MNHNY, CDR2 SVGAGI (reference sequence). This CDR3 has 14 amino acids. V dropped 4 bases and J dropped 4 bases, with 13 bases sitting between them.

The chain has TRBV11-2 and TRBJ2-7; D unresolved. The CDR3 sequence is 11 residues long. CDR1 is SGHAT and CDR2 is FQNNGV in the germline V gene. Trimming took off 4 bases at V and 3 bases at J, with 4 bases between the two ends. The CDR3 DNA reads as TGTGCCAGCAGCTCCAACTACGAGCAGTACTTC. It translates to CASSSNYEQYF.

In this sample, this clone turned up once. The chain joins TRBV6-5 to TRBJ1-3, with no clear D. The CDR3 is 15 residues long. Per the germline V gene, CDR1 is MNHEY and CDR2 is SVGAGI. The V and J ends lost 5 bases and 0 bases respectively, with 11 bases between them. In nucleotides, the CDR3 is TGTGCCAGCAGTCGCGACGGGAGCTCTGGAAACACCATATATTTT. The encoded protein is CASSRDGSSGNTIYF.

The chain uses TRBV24-1 and TRBJ2-2, with a weak D call TRBD2 (6 bases). Germline V gene data show CDR1 as KGHDR and CDR2 as SFDVKD. There are 16 residues in the CDR3. Trimming removed 2 bases at V and 8 bases at J, with 17 bases between. The CDR3, as DNA: TGTGCCACCAGTGATTGGGGAGGTGGGGAAGAAGGGGAGCTGTTTTTT. It codes for CATSDWGGGEEGELFF.

This chain uses TRBV5-1 with TRBJ2-1, with 10 positions matching TRBD2. V was pared by 6 bases and J by 4 bases, with 10 bases of the junction left unmatched. The CDR3 runs to 16 residues. Per the germline V gene, CDR1 is SGHRS and CDR2 is YFSETQ. CDR3 residues: CASKTIAGGLYNEQFF. The DNA for the CDR3 is TGCGCCAGCAAAACCATAGCGGGAGGCCTATACAATGAGCAGTTCTTC.

V usage is TRBV7-9 and J usage is TRBJ2-5, with a possible D match to TRBD1 (6 bases). The CDR3 has 15 residues. The germline V gene encodes CDR1 SEHNR and CDR2 FQNEAQ (reference sequence). V was clipped by 6 bases and J by 5 bases, with 19 bases between them. CDR3 residues: CASSRRQAQGETQYF. The CDR3 DNA follows: TGTGCCAGCAGTCGTAGACAGGCCCAGGGGGAGACCCAGTACTTC.

The rearrangement links TRBV5-1 to TRBJ1-1; D ambiguous. CDR3 length: 14 residues. Trimming removed 0 bases at V and 4 bases at J, with 10 bases between. Looked up from germline, CDR1 is SGHRS and CDR2 is YFSETQ. The CDR3 region has the DNA TGCGCCAGCAGCTTGGGACATCAAGCCACTGAAGCTTTCTTT. This codes for CASSLGHQATEAFF.

The J gene is TRBJ2-7, the V gene TRBV5-5, with D perhaps matching TRBD1 (6 bases). Germline CDR1 reads SGHKS; CDR2 reads YYEKEE (reference sequence). Deletions cut 0 bases from V and 1 base from J, with 11 bases between. The CDR3 runs 15 residues. The CDR3 DNA is TGTGCCAGCAGCTTGGTTTGGGACACGTCCTACGAGCAGTACTTC. Protein: CASSLVWDTSYEQYF.

The rearrangement links TRBV6-5 to TRBJ1-5; 7 bases agree with TRBD1. The V and J ends lost 6 bases and 6 bases, in that order; junction bases with no gene match: 5. CDR3 length equals 13 residues. The germline gives CDR1 MNHEY, CDR2 SVGAGI. The CDR3 loop is CASSRDRAQPQHF. In DNA, the CDR3 is TGTGCCAGCAGCCGGGACAGAGCTCAGCCCCAGCATTTT.

The V call is TRBV30, the J call TRBJ1-1; D is ambiguous. The V and J ends lost 4 bases and 1 base respectively, with 10 bases between them. Germline assignment: CDR1 GTSNPN and CDR2 SVGIG (reference sequence). There are 13 residues in the CDR3. The CDR3 here is CAWIGFQNTEAFF. CDR3 in DNA: TGTGCCTGGATTGGCTTCCAGAACACTGAAGCTTTCTTT.

The chain joins TRBV28 to TRBJ2-5; 8 nucleotides agree with TRBD2. CDR3 size: 15 residues. The germline V gene encodes CDR1 MDHEN and CDR2 SYDVKM. V was clipped by 5 bases and J by 0 bases; unmatched bases: 5. The CDR3: CASSTQRGNQETQYF. As DNA, the CDR3 is TGTGCCAGCAGTACCCAGCGGGGGAACCAAGAGACCCAGTACTTC.

As to this clone: This sample also contains other DNA sequences that code for the same CDR3. CDR3 protein: CASSQLRGYEQYF. For the CDR3, the DNA is TGCGCCAGCAGCCAATTAAGGGGTTACGAGCAGTACTTC. The chain recombines TRBV4-3 with TRBJ2-7; weak D call: TRBD1 (5 bases). The CDR3 contains 13 residues. The germline CDR1 and CDR2 sequences are LGHNA and YSLEER. The V and J ends lost 2 bases and 4 bases respectively, with 9 bases between them.

The V and J genes are TRBV6-2 or TRBV6-3 and TRBJ1-5; perhaps TRBD1 as D (6 bases). This CDR3 spans 11 amino acids. Trimming took off 6 bases at V and 7 bases at J, with 7 bases between the two ends. Germline CDR1 MNHEY, CDR2 SVGEGT. CDR3: CASSRGQPQHF. The CDR3 nucleotides read TGTGCCAGCAGCAGGGGCCAGCCCCAGCATTTT.